The next 26 T cell receptor beta chains were all read from a single sample in a study of blood T cell repertoires in COVID-19. Clones were sequenced by immunoSEQ multiplex PCR, and TCRdb holds only the in-frame ones, with some missing. The sample contains some 14,000 clones, 65% to 85% of which appear only once. Sequences were obtained from peripheral blood. The receptor source for this set is a human donor in a cohort sampled during active COVID-19.

This chain joins TRBV10-1 and TRBJ2-7; D unresolved. Germline V gives CDR1 WNHNN, CDR2 SYGVQD (reference sequence). V was clipped by 4 bases and J by 1 base, with 8 bases between them. The CDR3 sequence is 13 residues long. The CDR3 DNA follows: TGCGCCAGCAGTGGTTCTAATTCCTACGAGCAGTACTTC. Its translation is CASSGSNSYEQYF.

The gene calls are TRBV7-6 and TRBJ2-1, with 11 bases that match TRBD2. The CDR3 totals 16 residues. V shed 5 bases and J 4 bases; nucleotides not matched to a gene: 7. Germline assignment: CDR1 SGHVS and CDR2 FNYEAQ. CDR3 protein: CASSLGTSGGYNEQFF. The CDR3 bases are TGTGCCAGCAGCCTCGGGACTAGCGGAGGTTACAATGAGCAGTTCTTC.

The chain carries TRBV7-9 and TRBJ2-3; D remains ambiguous. Trimming removed 11 bases from V and 0 bases from J, with 3 bases in between. The CDR3 is made up of 10 amino acids. Germline values: CDR1 SEHNR, CDR2 FQNEAQ (reference sequence). The CDR3 DNA is TGTGCCTCGAGCACAGATACGCAGTATTTT. Encoded protein: CASSTDTQYF.

V gene TRBV28 combines with J gene TRBJ1-5; the match to TRBD1 covers 8 bases. The CDR3 runs to 13 residues. Germline CDR1 reads MDHEN; CDR2 reads SYDVKM. Trimming removed 6 bases from V and 7 bases from J; junction bases left unmatched: 5. CDR3 in amino acids: CASRTGVRQPQHF. DNA of the CDR3: TGTGCCAGCAGGACAGGGGTTAGACAGCCCCAGCATTTT. The full variable domain, its missing parts supplied by reference TRBV28 and TRBJ1-5, is DVKVTQSSRYLVKRTGEKVFLECVQDMDHENMFWYRQDPGLGLRLIYFSYDVKMKEKGDIPEGYSVSREKKERFSLILESASTNQTSMYLCASRTGVRQPQHFGDGTRLSIL.

This clone was counted a single time. The chain carries TRBV5-4 and TRBJ1-1; perhaps TRBD1 as D (5 bases). Germline assignment: CDR1 SGHNT and CDR2 YYREEE (reference sequence). V was cut by 4 bases and J by 1 base, with 23 bases left in between. This CDR3 has 18 amino acids. CDR3 DNA: TGTGCCAGCAGCCGACAGTCAGCCTTCGCCTTACGGAACACTGAAGCTTTCTTT. The encoded protein is CASSRQSAFALRNTEAFF.

The chain links TRBV6-5 to TRBJ2-1, with TRBD2 as a possible D gene (6 bases). Germline lookup yields CDR1 MNHEY and CDR2 SVGAGI. The CDR3 is made up of 14 amino acids. V was shortened by 6 bases and J by 6 bases, with 15 bases between the two germline ends. The CDR3 DNA reads TGTGCCAGCAGGCCGGGGGTAGCGAGCAATGAGCAGTTCTTC. It yields the protein CASRPGVASNEQFF.

The J gene is TRBJ2-6, the V gene TRBV5-1; no clear D gene. Germline CDR1 reads SGHRS; CDR2 reads YFSETQ. Between the trimmed V and J ends, which lost 5 bases and 3 bases, there was a span of 12 bases. This CDR3 region has 15 residues. This CDR3 reads CASSSTGLGANVLTF. DNA of the CDR3: TGCGCCAGCAGTTCGACGGGTCTTGGGGCCAACGTCCTGACTTTC. Complete variable domain (other parts from reference TRBV5-1 and TRBJ2-6): KAGVTQTPRYLIKTRGQQVTLSCSPISGHRSVSWYQQTPGQGLQFLFEYFSETQRNKGNFPGRFSGRQFSNSRSEMNVSTLELGDSALYLCASSSTGLGANVLTFGAGSRLTVL.

This clone was seen only once. This CDR3 is CASGASGVPYEQYF. The CDR3 DNA sequence: TGTGCCTCCGGGGCTAGCGGGGTTCCCTACGAGCAGTACTTC. The rearrangement uses TRBV27 and TRBJ2-7; 9 nucleotides line up with TRBD2. The CDR3 length is 14 residues. Germline V gives CDR1 MNHEY, CDR2 SMNVEV (reference sequence). The V and J ends lost 11 bases and 2 bases, in that order; junction bases with no gene match: 10.

This rearrangement joins TRBV5-4 to TRBJ1-1; TRBD1 agrees at 7 bases. Germline V lookup: CDR1 SGHNT, CDR2 YYREEE (reference sequence). This CDR3 region has 13 residues. The trim removed 9 bases at V and 3 bases at J, leaving 8 bases unmatched. The CDR3 bases are TGTGCCACCAGACAGGGCCCCGACACTGAAGCTTTCTTT. Translating gives CATRQGPDTEAFF.

This chain links TRBV5-5 with TRBJ2-1; 9 nucleotides agree with TRBD1. The germline CDR1 and CDR2 sequences are SGHKS and YYEKEE (reference sequence). The CDR3 runs 16 residues. Losses at the gene ends were 4 bases for V and 3 bases for J; bases not matched to a gene: 8. The CDR3 DNA sequence: TGTGCCAGCAGCCTACTAACGGACAGGGGCTACAATGAGCAGTTCTTC. Its translation is CASSLLTDRGYNEQFF.

The chain joins TRBV7-3 to TRBJ2-7; TRBD1 aligns across 10 bases. V dropped 4 bases and J dropped 2; count of bases not matched to a gene: 2. The germline CDR1 and CDR2 sequences are SGHTA and FQGTGA. The CDR3 consists of 14 residues. This CDR3 reads CASSSGTGAYEQYF. The CDR3 bases are TGTGCCAGCAGCTCCGGGACAGGGGCCTACGAGCAGTACTTC.

The rearrangement joins TRBV13 to TRBJ2-7; 8 nucleotides agree with TRBD2. Germline V CDR1 and CDR2: PRHDT, FYEKMQ (reference sequence). The CDR3 length is 16 residues. After removal of 3 bases from V and 4 bases from J, the junction contained 11 bases not matched to a gene. The CDR3 region is CASSLGLLAGLYEQYF. DNA of the CDR3: TGTGCCAGCAGCTTGGGCCTCCTAGCGGGTCTTTACGAGCAGTACTTC.

This clone occurred once. V gene TRBV7-8 combines with J gene TRBJ2-1; D call uncertain. Per germline, CDR1 SGHVS and CDR2 FQNEAQ. The germline V and J ends were trimmed by 5 bases and 8 bases, with 13 bases remaining between them. The CDR3 totals 13 residues. CDR3 residues: CASSRQRQDEQFF. DNA for the CDR3: TGTGCCAGCAGCCGCCAACGGCAGGATGAGCAGTTCTTC.

This clone was seen more than once but under ten times. This sequence joins TRBV19 and TRBJ2-1, with 10 bases matching TRBD1. This CDR3 is built from 15 residues. Germline V gene data show CDR1 as LNHDA and CDR2 as SQIVND (reference sequence). V lost 3 bases and J lost 3; bases outside the gene matches: 2. CDR3 DNA sequence: TGTGCCAGTAGTATCAGGGACAGGGGCTACAATGAGCAGTTCTTC. Translation gives CASSIRDRGYNEQFF. The full variable domain, completed using reference TRBV19 and TRBJ2-1, is DGGITQSPKYLFRKEGQNVTLSCEQNLNHDAMYWYRQDPGQGLRLIYYSQIVNDFQKGDIAEGYSVSREKKESFPLTVTSAQKNPTAFYLCASSIRDRGYNEQFFGPGTRLTVL.

The chain carries TRBV2 and TRBJ1-4; D is unclear. This CDR3 region has 14 residues. Germline-derived CDR1 and CDR2 are SNHLY and FYNNEI. Trimming shortened V by 1 base and J by 8 bases, and 11 bases separated the two germline ends. The CDR3 reads CASSEGRGGEKLFF. Written as DNA, the CDR3 is TGTGCCAGCAGTGAAGGCCGGGGTGGAGAAAAACTGTTTTTT.

This clone came up once. V usage is TRBV3-1 (or the pseudogene TRBV3-2) and J usage is TRBJ2-5; D gene unclear. CDR3 length equals 13 residues. The V end was cut by 7 bases, the J end by 1 base, with 10 bases between. CDR1 and CDR2 (germline): LGHDT, YNNKEL (reference sequence). CDR3 sequence reads: CASISTTQETQYF. The DNA for the CDR3 is TGTGCCAGCATATCTACCACCCAAGAGACCCAGTACTTC.

The chain carries TRBV5-1 and TRBJ2-7; D is unclear. Trimming removed 3 bases at V and 3 bases at J, with 10 bases between. CDR1 is SGHRS and CDR2 is YFSETQ in the germline V gene. This CDR3 contains 13 residues. The CDR3 DNA sequence: TGCGCCAGCAGCTCCGATGAGAACTACGAGCAGTACTTC. Protein sequence: CASSSDENYEQYF.

The chain recombines TRBV5-4 with TRBJ2-7, with 7 bases lining up with TRBD1. The CDR3 extends over 14 amino acids. The V gene's germline CDR1 is SGHNT and CDR2 YYREEE (reference sequence). The trim removed 4 bases at V and 2 bases at J, leaving 6 bases unmatched. The CDR3 sequence is CASSPRDSAYEQYF. The CDR3 DNA is TGTGCCAGCAGCCCCCGGGACAGCGCCTACGAGCAGTACTTC.

The V call is TRBV3-1 (or the pseudogene TRBV3-2), the J call TRBJ1-2; 8 nucleotides agree with TRBD1. J was trimmed by 2 bases and V by 4 bases; bases with no gene match: 15. Germline CDR1 is LGHDT and CDR2 is YNNKEL (reference sequence). The CDR3 is 18 amino acids. CDR3 nucleotides: TGTGCCAGCAGCCCAACAACCGGGACAGGTGCGTCCAACTATGGCTACACCTTC. Protein product: CASSPTTGTGASNYGYTF.

The chain uses TRBV11-1 and TRBJ1-6; 8 bases align to TRBD1. The CDR3 extends over 14 amino acids. Germline CDR1 reads SGHAT; CDR2 reads FQDESV (reference sequence). V was clipped by 5 bases and J by 10 bases; unmatched bases: 7. CDR3 DNA: TGTGCCAGCAGCCTTGGACAGGGTGGCTCACCCCTCCACTTT. It encodes CASSLGQGGSPLHF.

The J gene is TRBJ1-2, the V gene TRBV5-4, with 9 nucleotides matching TRBD1. The CDR3 is 15 residues long. Looked up from germline, CDR1 is SGHNT and CDR2 is YYREEE (reference sequence). After removal of 4 bases from V and 8 bases from J, the junction contained 12 bases not matched to a gene. The CDR3 loop is CASSPTDRGYEGYTF. The CDR3 DNA reads TGTGCCAGCAGCCCAACGGACAGGGGATATGAGGGCTACACCTTC.

The chain couples TRBV11-3 to TRBJ2-3; 8 nucleotides align to TRBD2. The CDR3 spans 15 residues. J gave up 4 bases and V 4 bases, and 7 bases lay outside the gene matches. Germline V gene lookup returns CDR1 SGHNT and CDR2 YENEEA. DNA for the CDR3: TGTGCCAGCAGCTCGGGACTAGGAGAGGCAGATACGCAGTATTTT. Its translation: CASSSGLGEADTQYF. Full variable domain (remainder filled in from reference TRBV11-3 and TRBJ2-3): EAGVVQSPRYKIIEKKQPVAFWCNPISGHNTLYWYLQNLGQGPELLIRYENEEAVDDSQLPKDRFSAERLKGVDSTLKIQPAELGDSAVYLCASSSGLGEADTQYFGPGTRLTVL.

Turning to this clone: One end of the junction fails to match germline, which may point to a read error. The chain combines TRBV5-4 with TRBJ2-1; 9 bases are shared with TRBD2. Germline values: CDR1 SGHNT, CDR2 YYREEE (reference sequence). This CDR3 has 14 residues. Written as DNA, the CDR3 is TGCGAGGTGGGTAGCGGGGGCTCCTACAATGAGCAGTTCTTC. Protein product: CEVGSGGSYNEQFF.

This clone was observed once. The rearrangement links TRBV30 to TRBJ2-3; TRBD1 aligns across 7 bases. The V gene end was trimmed by 8 bases and the J gene end by 7 bases; junction bases not matched to a gene: 12. The CDR3 is 13 amino acids. Germline V CDR1 and CDR2: GTSNPN, SVGIG (reference sequence). CDR3 in amino acids: CAGTDPGRNTQYF. In DNA, the CDR3 is TGTGCCGGGACAGACCCGGGGAGAAATACGCAGTATTTT.

V usage is TRBV20-1 and J usage is TRBJ1-5; 7 bases agree with TRBD1. Germline V gene data show CDR1 as DFQATT and CDR2 as SNEGSKA (reference sequence). The V and J ends lost 3 bases and 7 bases, in that order; junction bases with no gene match: 9. The CDR3 has 14 residues. The CDR3: CSASRQGGRQPQHF. The CDR3 DNA reads as TGCAGTGCTAGTCGTCAGGGGGGACGACAGCCCCAGCATTTT.

This chain links TRBV11-2 with TRBJ2-7, with D perhaps TRBD1 (7 bases). The CDR3 length is 18 residues. Germline assignment: CDR1 SGHAT and CDR2 FQNNGV. Trimming removed 3 bases from V and 1 base from J, with 22 bases in between. The CDR3 region has the DNA TGTGCCAGCAGCTTGTTGGGGACTTCCTCCAGGGGGTCCTACGAGCAGTACTTC. Translating it yields CASSLLGTSSRGSYEQYF.